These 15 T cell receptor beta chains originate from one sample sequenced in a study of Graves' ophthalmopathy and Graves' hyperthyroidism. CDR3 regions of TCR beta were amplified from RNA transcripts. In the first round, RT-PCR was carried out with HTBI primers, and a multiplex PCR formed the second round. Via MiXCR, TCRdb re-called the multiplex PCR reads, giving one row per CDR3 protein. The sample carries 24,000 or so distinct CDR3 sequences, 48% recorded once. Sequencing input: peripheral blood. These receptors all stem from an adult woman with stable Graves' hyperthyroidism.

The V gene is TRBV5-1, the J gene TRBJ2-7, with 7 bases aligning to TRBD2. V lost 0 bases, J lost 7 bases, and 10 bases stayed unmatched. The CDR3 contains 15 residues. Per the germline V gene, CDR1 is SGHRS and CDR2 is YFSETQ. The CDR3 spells CASSLEQAGRGEQYF. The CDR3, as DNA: TGCGCCAGCAGCTTGGAACAAGCGGGGCGCGGGGAGCAGTACTTC.

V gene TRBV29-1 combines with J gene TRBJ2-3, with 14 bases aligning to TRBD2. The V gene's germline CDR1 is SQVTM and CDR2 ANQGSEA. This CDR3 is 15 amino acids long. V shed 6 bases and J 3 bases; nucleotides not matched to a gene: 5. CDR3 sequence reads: CSVTSGRAGTDTQYF. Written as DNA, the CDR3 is TGCAGCGTGACTAGCGGGAGGGCCGGTACAGATACGCAGTATTTT.

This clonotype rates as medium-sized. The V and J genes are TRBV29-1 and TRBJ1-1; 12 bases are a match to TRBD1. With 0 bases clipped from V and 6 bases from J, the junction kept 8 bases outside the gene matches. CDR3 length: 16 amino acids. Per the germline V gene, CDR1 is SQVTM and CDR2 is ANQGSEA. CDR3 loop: CSVEDLIGTGGSEAFF. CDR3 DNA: TGCAGCGTTGAAGATCTGATAGGGACAGGGGGCTCTGAAGCTTTCTTT.

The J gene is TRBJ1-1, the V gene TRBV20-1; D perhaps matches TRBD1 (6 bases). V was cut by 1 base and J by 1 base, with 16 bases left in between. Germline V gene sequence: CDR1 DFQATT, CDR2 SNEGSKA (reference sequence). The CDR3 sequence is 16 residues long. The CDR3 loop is CSARGGRDIQNTEAFF. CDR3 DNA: TGCAGTGCTAGAGGGGGCCGGGACATACAGAACACTGAAGCTTTCTTT.

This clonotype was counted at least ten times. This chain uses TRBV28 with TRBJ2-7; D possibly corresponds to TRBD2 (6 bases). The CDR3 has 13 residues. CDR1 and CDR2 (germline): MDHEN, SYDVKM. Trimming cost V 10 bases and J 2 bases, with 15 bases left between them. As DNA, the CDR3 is TGTGCCATACGCGGGGCCCGCGCCTACGAGCAGTACTTC. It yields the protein CAIRGARAYEQYF.

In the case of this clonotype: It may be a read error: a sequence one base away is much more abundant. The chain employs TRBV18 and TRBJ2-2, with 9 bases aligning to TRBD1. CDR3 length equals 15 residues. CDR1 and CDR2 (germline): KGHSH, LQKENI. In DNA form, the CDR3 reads TGTGCCAGCTCACCAACGGGACAGGGAACCGGGGGGCTGTTTTTT. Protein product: CASSPTGQGTGGLFF.

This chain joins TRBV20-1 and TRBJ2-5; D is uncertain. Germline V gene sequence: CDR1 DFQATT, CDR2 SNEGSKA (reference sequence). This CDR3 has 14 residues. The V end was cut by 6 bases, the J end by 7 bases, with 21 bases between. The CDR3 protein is CSASFVESLRTQYF. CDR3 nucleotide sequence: TGCAGTGCAAGTTTTGTTGAATCTCTTCGGACCCAGTACTTC.

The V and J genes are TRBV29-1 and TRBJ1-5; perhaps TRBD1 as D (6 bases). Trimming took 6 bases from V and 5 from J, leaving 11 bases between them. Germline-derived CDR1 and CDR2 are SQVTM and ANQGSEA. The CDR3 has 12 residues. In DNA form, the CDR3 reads TGCAGCGTAGGGGGGGGGGATCAGCCCCAGCATTTT. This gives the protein CSVGGGDQPQHF.

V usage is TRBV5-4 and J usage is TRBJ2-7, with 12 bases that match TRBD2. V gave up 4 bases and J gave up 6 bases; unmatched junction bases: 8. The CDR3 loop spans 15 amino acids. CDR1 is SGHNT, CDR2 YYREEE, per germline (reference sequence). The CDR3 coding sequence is TGTGCCAGCAGCCCACTAGCGGGAGGCGAGGGCGAGCAGTACTTC. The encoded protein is CASSPLAGGEGEQYF.

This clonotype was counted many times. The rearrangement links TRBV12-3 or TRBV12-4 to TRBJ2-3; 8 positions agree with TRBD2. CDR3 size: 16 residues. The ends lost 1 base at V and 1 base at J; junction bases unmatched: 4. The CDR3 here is CASSLVVLAGTDTQYF. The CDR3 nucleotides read TGTGCCAGCAGTTTAGTGGTACTAGCGGGCACAGATACGCAGTATTTT.

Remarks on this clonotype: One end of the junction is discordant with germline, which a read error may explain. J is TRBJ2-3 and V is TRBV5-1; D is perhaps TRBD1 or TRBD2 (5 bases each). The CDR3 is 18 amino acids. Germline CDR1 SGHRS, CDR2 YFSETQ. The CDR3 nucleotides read TGCGCCAGCTGCTTGGGGCTAGCTGGAGCCCCGAGCACAGATACGCAGTATTTT. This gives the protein CASCLGLAGAPSTDTQYF.

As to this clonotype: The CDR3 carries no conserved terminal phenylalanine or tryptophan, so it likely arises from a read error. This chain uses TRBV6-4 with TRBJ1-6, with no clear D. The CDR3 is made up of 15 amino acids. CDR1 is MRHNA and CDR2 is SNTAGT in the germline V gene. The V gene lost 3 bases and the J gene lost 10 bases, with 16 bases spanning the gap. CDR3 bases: TGTGCCAGCAGTGAAGGTAGCGGGGTCGGATCACCCCTCCACCTT. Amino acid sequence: CASSEGSGVGSPLHL.

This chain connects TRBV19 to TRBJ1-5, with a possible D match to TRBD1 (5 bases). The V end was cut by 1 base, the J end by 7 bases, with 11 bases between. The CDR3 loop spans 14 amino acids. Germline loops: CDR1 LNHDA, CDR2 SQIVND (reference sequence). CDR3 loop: CASSIGAGLQPQHF. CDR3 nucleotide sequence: TGTGCCAGTAGTATAGGGGCAGGGTTGCAGCCCCAGCATTTT.

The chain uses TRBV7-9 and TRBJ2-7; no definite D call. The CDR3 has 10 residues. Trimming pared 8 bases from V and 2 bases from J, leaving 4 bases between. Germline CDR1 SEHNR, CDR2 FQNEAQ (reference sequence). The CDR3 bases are TGTGCCAGCGGGGCCTACGAGCAGTACTTC. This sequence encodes CASGAYEQYF. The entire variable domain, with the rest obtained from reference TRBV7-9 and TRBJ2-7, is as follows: DTGVSQNPRHKITKRGQNVTFRCDPISEHNRLYWYRQTLGQGPEFLTYFQNEAQLEKSRLLSDRFSAERPKGSFSTLEIQRTEQGDSAMYLCASGAYEQYFGPGTRLTVT.

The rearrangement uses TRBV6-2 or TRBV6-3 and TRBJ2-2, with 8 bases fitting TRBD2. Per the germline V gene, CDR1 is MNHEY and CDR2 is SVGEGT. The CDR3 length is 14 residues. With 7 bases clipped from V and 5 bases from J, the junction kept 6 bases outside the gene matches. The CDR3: CASIGSGRTGELFF. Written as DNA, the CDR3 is TGTGCCAGCATAGGAAGCGGGAGAACCGGGGAGCTGTTTTTT.